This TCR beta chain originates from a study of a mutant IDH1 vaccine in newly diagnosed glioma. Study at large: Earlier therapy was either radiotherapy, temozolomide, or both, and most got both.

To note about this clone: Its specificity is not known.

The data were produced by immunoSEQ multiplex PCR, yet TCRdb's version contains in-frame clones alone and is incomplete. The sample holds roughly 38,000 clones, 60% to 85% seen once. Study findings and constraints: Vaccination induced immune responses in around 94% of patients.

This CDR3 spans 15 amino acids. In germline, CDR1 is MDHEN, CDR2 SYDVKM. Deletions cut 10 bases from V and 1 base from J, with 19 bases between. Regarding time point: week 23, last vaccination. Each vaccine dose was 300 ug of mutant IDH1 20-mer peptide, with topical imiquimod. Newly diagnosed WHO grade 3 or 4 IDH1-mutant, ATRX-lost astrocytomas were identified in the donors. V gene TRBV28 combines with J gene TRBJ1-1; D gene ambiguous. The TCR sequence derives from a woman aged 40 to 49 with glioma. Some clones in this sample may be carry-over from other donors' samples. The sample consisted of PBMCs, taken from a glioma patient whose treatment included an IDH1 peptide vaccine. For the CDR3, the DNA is TGTGCCACCGAAACCTACGCCCTTGGGAACACTGAAGCTTTCTTT. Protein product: CATETYALGNTEAFF.